One and the same sample provided the 7 T cell receptor beta chains below, sequenced in a study of blood T cell repertoires in COVID-19. Profiled with immunoSEQ multiplex PCR; TCRdb holds only in-frame clones, not every one. The sample has more than 85,000 clones, around 80% seen once. Material for sequencing was peripheral blood. These receptors originate from a man aged 60 to 75 with active or convalescent COVID-19.

V and J are TRBV7-2 and TRBJ2-5; a possible D gene is TRBD1 (6 bases). The V and J ends lost 4 bases and 5 bases respectively, with 8 bases between them. Germline V gives CDR1 SGHTA, CDR2 FQGNSA. This CDR3 has 12 amino acids. CDR3 nucleotide sequence: TGTGCCAGCAGCTCCACAGGGGAGACCCAGTACTTC. Its protein product is CASSSTGETQYF.

The chain couples TRBV6-5 to TRBJ2-7; TRBD2 is a possible D gene (6 bases). This CDR3 contains 13 residues. V gave up 4 bases and J gave up 2 bases, with 9 bases separating them. Per the germline V gene, CDR1 is MNHEY and CDR2 is SVGAGI. The CDR3: CASSLSGAYEQYV. CDR3 bases: TGTGCCAGCAGTTTGTCGGGGGCCTACGAGCAGTACGTC.

In its sample, this clone was seen once. The chain employs TRBV7-2 and TRBJ2-7; D is possibly TRBD1 (6 bases). V lost 6 bases and J lost 3, with 12 bases in between. Per germline, CDR1 SGHTA and CDR2 FQGNSA. The CDR3 length is 13 residues. DNA of the CDR3: TGTGCCAGCAGGCGGACAGCCGGCTACGAGCAGTACTTC. Translated: CASRRTAGYEQYF.

This clone appeared a few times. The chain has TRBV18 and TRBJ1-4, with 7 positions matching TRBD1. Looked up from germline, CDR1 is KGHSH and CDR2 is LQKENI. Unmatched junction bases numbered 9, after V lost 3 bases and J lost 8 bases. This CDR3 has 15 amino acids. The CDR3 DNA reads TGTGCCAGCTCACCGCGACAGGGCTCGGACGAAAAACTGTTTTTT. As protein: CASSPRQGSDEKLFF.

J is TRBJ2-4 and V is TRBV9; D remains unclear. CDR3 length: 14 amino acids. Germline-derived CDR1 and CDR2 are SGDLS and YYNGEE. V dropped 0 bases and J dropped 5 bases, with 9 bases sitting between them. The CDR3 loop reads CASSVGMGQNIQYF. CDR3 bases: TGTGCCAGCAGCGTAGGAATGGGCCAAAACATTCAGTACTTC. Based on the CDR3 plus reference TRBV9 and TRBJ2-4, the full variable domain is DSGVTQTPKHLITATGQRVTLRCSPRSGDLSVYWYQQSLDQGLQFLIQYYNGEERAKGNILERFSAQQFPDLHSELNLSSLELGDSALYFCASSVGMGQNIQYFGAGTRLSVL.

The chain employs TRBV5-1 and TRBJ2-1; no clear D gene. This CDR3 comprises 15 residues. V was pared by 0 bases and J by 0 bases, with 7 bases between. Germline-derived CDR1 and CDR2 are SGHRS and YFSETQ. CDR3 coding DNA: TGCGCCAGCAGCTTGGAACAATTCTCCTACAATGAGCAGTTCTTC. Residues: CASSLEQFSYNEQFF. Combining the CDR3 with reference TRBV5-1 and TRBJ2-1 gives the whole variable domain KAGVTQTPRYLIKTRGQQVTLSCSPISGHRSVSWYQQTPGQGLQFLFEYFSETQRNKGNFPGRFSGRQFSNSRSEMNVSTLELGDSALYLCASSLEQFSYNEQFFGPGTRLTVL.

The CDR3 here is CASSMGRRDRGETQYF. CDR3 DNA sequence: TGTGCCAGTAGTATGGGTCGGCGGGACAGGGGAGAGACCCAGTACTTC. The chain links TRBV19 to TRBJ2-5, with 10 bases lining up with TRBD1. Trimming at V came to 3 bases and at J to 4 bases, leaving 8 bases not matched to a gene. Germline V gene lookup returns CDR1 LNHDA and CDR2 SQIVND (reference sequence). The CDR3 spans 16 residues. The whole variable domain, remainder taken from reference TRBV19 and TRBJ2-5, is DGGITQSPKYLFRKEGQNVTLSCEQNLNHDAMYWYRQDPGQGLRLIYYSQIVNDFQKGDIAEGYSVSREKKESFPLTVTSAQKNPTAFYLCASSMGRRDRGETQYFGPGTRLLVL.